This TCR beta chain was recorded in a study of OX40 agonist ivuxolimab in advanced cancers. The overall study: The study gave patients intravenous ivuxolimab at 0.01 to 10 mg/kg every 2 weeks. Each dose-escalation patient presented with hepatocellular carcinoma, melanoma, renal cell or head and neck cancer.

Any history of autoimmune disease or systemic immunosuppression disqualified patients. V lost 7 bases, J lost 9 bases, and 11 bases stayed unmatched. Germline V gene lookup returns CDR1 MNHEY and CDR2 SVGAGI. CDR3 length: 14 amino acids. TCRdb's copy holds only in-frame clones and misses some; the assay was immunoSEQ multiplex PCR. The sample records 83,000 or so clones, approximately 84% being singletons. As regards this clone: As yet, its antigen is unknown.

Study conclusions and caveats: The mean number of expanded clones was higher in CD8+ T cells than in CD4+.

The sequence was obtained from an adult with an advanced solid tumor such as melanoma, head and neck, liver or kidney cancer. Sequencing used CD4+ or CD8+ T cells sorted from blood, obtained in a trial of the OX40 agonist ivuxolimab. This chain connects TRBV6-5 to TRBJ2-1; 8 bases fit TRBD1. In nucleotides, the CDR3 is TGTGCCAGCAAAAGGACGGACAGGGTGACTGAGCAGTTCTTC. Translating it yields CASKRTDRVTEQFF.